What follows are 6 T cell receptor beta chains derived from one specimen sequenced in a study of OX40 agonist ivuxolimab in advanced cancers. Only in-frame clones appear in the TCRdb table, and some are missing; sequencing was by immunoSEQ multiplex PCR. The table has 14,000 or so clones, about 81% seen once. The input for sequencing was CD4+ or CD8+ T cells sorted from blood, taken in a trial of the OX40 agonist ivuxolimab. The receptors here all came from an adult with an advanced solid tumor such as melanoma, head and neck, liver or kidney cancer.

The V call is TRBV5-1, the J call TRBJ1-1; no definite D call. The germline V and J ends were trimmed by 3 bases and 8 bases, with 8 bases remaining between them. CDR1 and CDR2 from the germline V gene are SGHRS and YFSETQ. This CDR3 comprises 11 residues. The CDR3 loop reads CASSSSKEAFF. The CDR3 coding sequence is TGCGCCAGCAGCTCCTCAAAAGAAGCTTTCTTT.

This sequence joins TRBV11-3 and TRBJ1-1; 10 nucleotides match TRBD1. Trimming cost V 5 bases and J 8 bases; bases outside gene matches: 8. The CDR3 extends over 14 amino acids. Germline V gives CDR1 SGHNT, CDR2 YENEEA. This CDR3 reads CASSQDRGRSEAFF. In nucleotides, the CDR3 is TGTGCCAGCAGCCAGGACAGGGGGAGATCCGAAGCTTTCTTT.

This chain joins TRBV19 and TRBJ1-5; no clear D gene. V was clipped by 3 bases and J by 0 bases, with 12 bases between them. The CDR3 covers 16 residues. Germline V gene data show CDR1 as LNHDA and CDR2 as SQIVND (reference sequence). The CDR3 loop is CASSISLGNSNQPQHF. CDR3 DNA: TGTGCCAGTAGTATTTCGTTGGGAAATAGCAATCAGCCCCAGCATTTT.

J is TRBJ1-3 and V is TRBV28; D uncertain. This CDR3 comprises 12 residues. The germline V gene has CDR1 MDHEN and CDR2 SYDVKM. V lost 6 bases and J 3 bases, leaving 6 bases between the germline ends. The CDR3: CASRGIGNTIYF. The CDR3 coding sequence is TGTGCCAGCAGGGGGATTGGAAACACCATATATTTT.

The sample holds one count of this clone. The chain combines TRBV13 with TRBJ2-4, with TRBD1 identical over 7 bases. This CDR3 region has 14 residues. Germline-derived CDR1 and CDR2 are PRHDT and FYEKMQ (reference sequence). V was clipped by 5 bases and J by 6 bases; unmatched bases: 7. The CDR3 region has the DNA TGTGCCAGCAGCACAAGGACAGGACGAAACATTCAGTACTTC. It codes for CASSTRTGRNIQYF.

The chain carries TRBV28 and TRBJ2-2; possibly TRBD1 for D (6 bases). V was clipped by 2 bases and J by 1 base, with 14 bases between them. The germline V gene has CDR1 MDHEN and CDR2 SYDVKM. The CDR3 is made up of 17 amino acids. DNA for the CDR3: TGTGCCAGCAGTTTAGCTACGCACAGGGTGAACACCGGGGAGCTGTTTTTT. It encodes CASSLATHRVNTGELFF.